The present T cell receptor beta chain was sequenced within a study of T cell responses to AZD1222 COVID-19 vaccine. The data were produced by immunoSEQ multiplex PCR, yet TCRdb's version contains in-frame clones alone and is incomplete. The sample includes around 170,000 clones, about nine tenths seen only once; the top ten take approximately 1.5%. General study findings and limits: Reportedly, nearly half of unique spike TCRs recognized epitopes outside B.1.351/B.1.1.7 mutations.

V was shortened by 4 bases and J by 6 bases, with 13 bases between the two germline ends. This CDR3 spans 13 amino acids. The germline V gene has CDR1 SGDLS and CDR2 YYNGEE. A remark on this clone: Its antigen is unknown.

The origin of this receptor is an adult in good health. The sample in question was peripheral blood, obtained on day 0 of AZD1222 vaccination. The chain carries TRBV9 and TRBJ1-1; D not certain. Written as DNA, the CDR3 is TGTGCCAGCAGCCCAGAACCGGACCCTGAAGCTTTCTTT. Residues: CASSPEPDPEAFF.